These 16 T cell receptor beta chains originate from one sample sequenced in a study of beta chain features in type 1 diabetes. Study results and caveats: Researchers report that Type 1 diabetes patients had moderately but significantly shorter TCRB CDR3s across all four CD4+ subsets.

As every portion of the isolated RNA was reverse transcribed, the sequencing read expressed TCRB transcripts. Data came from immunoSEQ multiplex PCR; TCRdb stores just in-frame clones and leaves some out. Altogether 250,000 to 300,000 clones are present, roughly a quarter being singletons, with the ten largest covering 0.012%. No antigen has been identified for these receptors. The source material was naive CD4+ T cells from blood. Receptors originate from a woman under 40 with type 1 diabetes.

Only a few counts were recorded for this clone. This chain uses TRBV10-3 with TRBJ2-5, with D possibly matching TRBD2 (5 bases). Trimming removed 7 bases from V and 2 bases from J, with 11 bases in between. The germline V gene has CDR1 ENHRY and CDR2 SYGVKD. The CDR3 totals 13 residues. The CDR3 DNA is TGTGCCATCACGTCCGGGAAGCAAGAGACCCAGTACTTC. It yields the protein CAITSGKQETQYF.

For the CDR3, the DNA is TGTGCCAGCAGCCCCCCGAGAGCTAGCTCCTACGAGCAGTACTTC. Protein product: CASSPPRASSYEQYF. V usage is TRBV11-2 and J usage is TRBJ2-7; no firm D call. Germline V gene sequence: CDR1 SGHAT, CDR2 FQNNGV. The CDR3 totals 15 residues. Trimming left V 5 bases short and J 0 bases short, with 14 bases between.

This clone was counted a few times. The V and J genes are TRBV29-1 and TRBJ1-5, with D tentatively TRBD1 (5 bases). There are 13 residues in the CDR3. Germline CDR1 is SQVTM and CDR2 is ANQGSEA. Trimming left V 4 bases short and J 2 bases short, with 9 bases between. The CDR3 is CSVGSRGNQPQHF. CDR3 DNA: TGCAGCGTTGGAAGCAGGGGCAATCAGCCCCAGCATTTT.

This rearrangement joins TRBV5-8 to TRBJ1-5; D unresolved. Germline values: CDR1 SGHTS, CDR2 YDEGEE. The CDR3 runs 14 residues. Trimming cost V 2 bases and J 6 bases, with 12 bases left between them. The DNA for the CDR3 is TGTGCCAGCAGCTTCGGTCAGGTCGGTCAGCCCCAGCATTTT. It yields the protein CASSFGQVGQPQHF.

V usage is TRBV4-2 and J usage is TRBJ2-5; maybe TRBD2 (6 bases). Germline CDR1 and CDR2: LGHNA and YNFKEQ. CDR3 length: 15 residues. Trimming took 5 bases from V and 6 from J, leaving 19 bases between them. In DNA, the CDR3 is TGTGCCAGCAGCGAAGCATCGGGAGTATTTAAGACCCAGTACTTC. Protein product: CASSEASGVFKTQYF.

This clone has a handful of counts. The rearrangement joins TRBV28 to TRBJ1-5, with D possibly being TRBD1 (6 bases). Germline loops: CDR1 MDHEN, CDR2 SYDVKM. This CDR3 has 15 residues. V lost 4 bases to trimming and J lost 4 bases, with 14 bases between them. The DNA for the CDR3 is TGTGCCAGCAGTTCCCCACAGGGAGGGAATCAGCCCCAGCATTTT. Encoded protein: CASSSPQGGNQPQHF.

This chain joins TRBV7-9 and TRBJ1-1; the D gene is possibly TRBD1 (5 bases). This CDR3 comprises 14 residues. CDR1 is SEHNR and CDR2 is FQNEAQ in the germline V gene (reference sequence). V gave up 3 bases and J gave up 3 bases, with 11 bases separating them. The CDR3 here is CASSFATGDTEAFF. For the CDR3, the DNA is TGTGCCAGCAGCTTCGCCACGGGGGACACTGAAGCTTTCTTT.

The chain uses TRBV30 and TRBJ1-1; tentatively, D is TRBD1 (6 bases). The CDR3 is 13 residues long. Trimming shortened V by 0 bases and J by 3 bases, and 8 bases separated the two germline ends. The V gene's germline CDR1 is GTSNPN and CDR2 SVGIG (reference sequence). CDR3 residues: CAWSVTGYTEAFF. The CDR3 bases are TGTGCCTGGAGTGTCACAGGGTACACTGAAGCTTTCTTT.

This chain connects TRBV29-1 to TRBJ1-1; weak D call: TRBD1 (6 bases). Between the trimmed V and J ends, which lost 6 bases and 4 bases, there was a span of 15 bases. Germline V gene lookup returns CDR1 SQVTM and CDR2 ANQGSEA. CDR3 length: 13 residues. The CDR3 nucleotides read TGCAGCGTCTCGGGGGGCCGGGGCACTGAAGCTTTCTTT. Translated: CSVSGGRGTEAFF.

There are a few counts of this clone. This sequence joins TRBV11-2 and TRBJ2-2, with TRBD2 as a possible D gene (5 bases). Trimming took off 0 bases at V and 7 bases at J, with 15 bases between the two ends. Germline assignment: CDR1 SGHAT and CDR2 FQNNGV. CDR3 size: 16 residues. The chain's CDR3 is CASSLDPRLAVGELFF. For the CDR3, the DNA is TGTGCCAGCAGCTTAGACCCGAGGCTAGCCGTCGGGGAGCTGTTTTTT.

V is TRBV9 and J is TRBJ2-2; 7 bases match TRBD2. Germline-derived CDR1 and CDR2 are SGDLS and YYNGEE. V shed 4 bases, J shed 5 bases, and the junction held 5 bases outside the gene matches. This CDR3 has 14 residues. CDR3 sequence: CASSPTGLTGELFF. The CDR3 nucleotides read TGTGCCAGCAGCCCCACGGGACTAACCGGGGAGCTGTTTTTT.

The rearrangement links TRBV6-5 to TRBJ2-7; tentatively, D is TRBD1 (6 bases). CDR3 length: 14 amino acids. Germline CDR1 MNHEY, CDR2 SVGAGI. Trimming shortened V by 4 bases and J by 6 bases, and 16 bases separated the two germline ends. The CDR3 protein is CASSLPDSYSEQYF. The CDR3 bases are TGTGCCAGCAGTTTACCGGACAGTTATTCCGAGCAGTACTTC.

This clone appeared a few times. This chain uses TRBV11-2 with TRBJ2-2, with 7 bases lining up with TRBD1. V trimming: 4 bases; J trimming: 6 bases; junction bases outside the gene matches: 2. Germline V gives CDR1 SGHAT, CDR2 FQNNGV. The CDR3 has 13 residues. CDR3 bases: TGTGCCAGCAGCTCTCAGGGGGCCGGGGAGCTGTTTTTT. Translation gives CASSSQGAGELFF.

This clone was found a few times. The chain combines TRBV19 with TRBJ2-5; 10 positions agree with TRBD2. With V trimmed by 8 bases and J by 4 bases, 7 bases remained unmatched. Germline CDR1 reads LNHDA; CDR2 reads SQIVND (reference sequence). The CDR3 spans 14 residues. CDR3: CASASGSVVETQYF. In DNA form, the CDR3 reads TGTGCCAGTGCTAGCGGGAGTGTGGTAGAGACCCAGTACTTC.

This chain links TRBV18 with TRBJ2-7, with 8 bases lining up with TRBD1. This CDR3 has 15 amino acids. The J segment lost 2 bases and the V segment lost 1 base, leaving 4 bases of the junction unmatched. The V gene's germline CDR1 is KGHSH and CDR2 LQKENI. The CDR3, as DNA: TGTGCCAGCTCACCACTCCCGGGACAGGCCTACGAGCAGTACTTC. Its protein is CASSPLPGQAYEQYF.

The table lists this clone with a few counts. The V and J genes are TRBV5-1 and TRBJ2-5, with 11 nucleotides matching TRBD2. CDR3 length equals 15 residues. Losses at the gene ends were 0 bases for V and 5 bases for J; bases not matched to a gene: 3. In germline, CDR1 is SGHRS, CDR2 YFSETQ. In DNA form, the CDR3 reads TGCGCCAGCAGCTTGGCTACTAGCGGGAGTGAGACCCAGTACTTC. Its translation is CASSLATSGSETQYF.